The present T cell receptor beta chain was sequenced within a study of T cells in Graves' hyperthyroidism and ophthalmopathy (dated by TCRdb to between 2019 and 2020). About the investigation overall: Peripheral blood was collected at initial diagnosis, before any treatment. The 100 discovery patients were divided at random into training and test sets in a 7:3 ratio. An independent validation cohort of under 20 hyperthyroidism patients and over 15 patients who later progressed to ophthalmopathy tested prospective prediction of ophthalmopathy. After sampling, hyperthyroidism patients received methimazole starting at 30 mg daily, and ophthalmopathy patients received high-dose intravenous methylprednisolone. In over five Graves' hyperthyroidism patients, the study also compared T-cell repertoires from thyroid tissue with T-cell repertoires from blood. According to the paper, TCR Vbeta CDR3 sequencing was carried out on 135 peripheral blood samples, which came from under 50 ophthalmopathy, around 74 hyperthyroidism and around 17 progressor patients. TCR V-J signatures able to tell the groups apart were searched for in a discovery cohort of 90 to 100 patients, of whom 40 to 45 had Graves' ophthalmopathy and some 60 had stable Graves' hyperthyroidism.

Amplification of TCR beta CDR3 regions was carried out from RNA transcripts. The first round of RT-PCR for the TCR CDR3 was performed with the HTBI primer set and the Qiagen OneStep RT-PCR kit. A second multiplex PCR round built the libraries, followed by size selection and purification. The libraries were sequenced on an Illumina HiSeq2000 using paired-end 100 bp reads. Processing in the source paper ran as follows. SOAPnuke was used to process the raw data, with reads discarded if the reads contained adapters or uncalled bases, had a mean Phred below 15, or lacked an exact constant-primer or identifier match. High-quality paired reads were merged with COPE v1.2.5, and unique nucleotide sequences were defined as clonotypes. MiTCR v1.1 was used to align the clonotypes against IMGT TRBV, TRBD and TRBJ reference segments. The analysis was restricted to V-J combinations with a frequency above 0.0001, which together covered roughly 99% of the repertoires. A TCS score was defined as the ratio between F50 (clonal expansion) and ExV (chaos), using BLOSUM62-based TCRdist between CDR3 peptides within each V-J. Welch's t-statistics and random forest reduced approximately 520 V-J features to 13, which were used in a naive Bayes classifier (R e1071). TCRdb reworked the public reads: Q25 trimming with fastp, MiXCR clone assembly, productive beta chains retained. Rows merge per CDR3 protein into single entries with the most common DNA and genes. The V and J calls were determined by TCRdb, not by the authors. The sample table holds a few hundred thousand distinct CDR3 sequences, of which about an eighth were seen once. Over 15% of the sample belongs to the ten largest clones.

Stable Graves' hyperthyroidism was defined as the absence of progression to ophthalmopathy over 18 months of follow-up. The hyperthyroidism patients were between 18 and 65 years old and newly diagnosed, with a disease duration of less than 2 months. Exclusion was applied to patients with uncontrolled infections, other autoimmune diseases, pregnancy or lactation. Diagnoses relied on clinical symptoms, serum thyroxine and TRAb, thyroid ultrasound and orbital computed tomography. PBMCs were separated from over 9 ml of fresh peripheral blood using Ficoll-Paque density gradient centrifugation. Total RNA was extracted using Trizol reagent, and RNA quality was assessed on an Agilent 2100 Bioanalyzer. General conclusions and limits of the study: During validation, the model predicted progression to ophthalmopathy a median of approximately six months ahead of onset, with almost 71% sensitivity and 72% to 80% specificity. Most expanded thyroid clonotypes (frequency above 0.001) were also detected in blood, suggesting blood repertoires may reflect thyroid immune responses. Sample size was not statistically predetermined, and investigators were not blinded to group allocation. Ophthalmopathy was separated from stable hyperthyroidism by a 13 V-J signature model, with approximately 86% sensitivity and about 81% specificity obtained in cross-validation and 80%/75% obtained in testing.

From cysteine to valine, the CDR3 is 15 amino acids long. Left in the record is the CDR3 DNA by itself, 45 bases read in frame from the first base. CDR1 and CDR2 (SGHTA, FQGNSA) derive from the germline V gene. V is trimmed back by 1 base and J by 5 bases, and the junction contains 8 bases that no gene match accounts for. This clonotype came up many times. What antigen it recognizes has not been identified. Per-base qualities were not stored, and no clone one base away is much larger. The sequence is built from TRBV7-2 and TRBJ2-7; 7 middle bases align to TRBD1. Specimen: blood. The sequence derives from a woman younger than 35 with Graves' hyperthyroidism. The CDR3 corresponds to CASSLDRGPQDEQYV. The DNA sequence is given as TGTGCCAGCAGCTTAGACAGGGGCCCCCAGGACGAGCAGTACGTC.